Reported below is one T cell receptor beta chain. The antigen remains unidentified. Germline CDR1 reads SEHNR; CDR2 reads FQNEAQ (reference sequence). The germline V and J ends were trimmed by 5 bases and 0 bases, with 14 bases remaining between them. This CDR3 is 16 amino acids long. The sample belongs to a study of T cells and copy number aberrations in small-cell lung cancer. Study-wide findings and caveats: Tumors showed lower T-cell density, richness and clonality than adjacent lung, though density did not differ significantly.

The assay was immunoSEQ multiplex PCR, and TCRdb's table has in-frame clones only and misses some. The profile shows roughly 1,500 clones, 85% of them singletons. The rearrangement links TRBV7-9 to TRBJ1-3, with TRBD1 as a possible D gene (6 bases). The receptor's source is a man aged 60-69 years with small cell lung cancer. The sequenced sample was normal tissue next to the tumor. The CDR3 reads CASSVSLGGSGNTIYF. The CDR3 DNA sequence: TGTGCCAGCAGCGTATCCCTAGGGGGCTCTGGAAACACCATATATTTT.